These 12 T cell receptor beta chains share one sample of origin, sequenced in a study of T-cell memory formation after mild COVID-19. TCRdb recomputed calls from the 5' RACE reads with MiXCR, one row per CDR3 protein. Counted here are about 57,000 distinct CDR3 sequences, over 9% occurring once; the ten biggest clones make up under 25%. Sequencing was done on a sample of PBMCs or a T cell subset sorted from them (not recorded which). The receptors originated from a man aged 18 to 29 who had mild COVID-19 (a few samples of this study predate the infection). Cell type and time point are not known.

J is TRBJ1-4 and V is TRBV6-6; D ambiguous. The CDR3 is made up of 14 amino acids. CDR1 and CDR2 from the germline V gene are MNHNY and SVGAGI (reference sequence). The V end was cut by 6 bases, the J end by 8 bases, with 16 bases between. CDR3 sequence: CASRPSLVREKLFF. The CDR3 nucleotides are TGTGCCAGCAGGCCGTCCCTGGTTAGGGAAAAACTGTTTTTT.

The CDR3 loop reads CASSLMSTEAFF. DNA for the CDR3: TGTGCCAGCAGTTTAATGAGCACTGAAGCTTTCTTT. The V and J genes are TRBV12-3 or TRBV12-4 and TRBJ1-1; the D is unclear. The CDR3 length is 12 residues. Trimming removed 2 bases from V and 4 bases from J, with 5 bases in between.

V gene TRBV7-2 combines with J gene TRBJ1-1; 7 bases align to TRBD1. There are 14 residues in the CDR3. Germline CDR1 and CDR2: SGHTA and FQGNSA. The V gene end was trimmed by 5 bases and the J gene end by 6 bases; junction bases not matched to a gene: 9. The CDR3 loop is CASSPTPGQPEAFF. In DNA form, the CDR3 reads TGTGCCAGCAGCCCTACTCCGGGACAGCCTGAAGCTTTCTTT.

The chain is built from TRBV29-1 and TRBJ2-5, with D unresolved. The CDR3 has 12 residues. Germline V lookup: CDR1 SQVTM, CDR2 ANQGSEA. Trimming stripped 3 bases from V and 5 bases from J, with 10 bases between. The CDR3 region has the DNA TGCAGCGTTGACCCACTCCAGGAGACCCAGTACTTC. Translation gives CSVDPLQETQYF.

In its sample, this clonotype was seen many times. The DNA of the CDR3 is TGTGCCAGCAGCTTAGGCCGTCTAGATACGCAGTATTTT. Its protein is CASSLGRLDTQYF. J is TRBJ2-3 and V is TRBV7-6; D is unresolved. The CDR3 is 13 amino acids. The V gene's germline CDR1 is SGHVS and CDR2 FNYEAQ. With 1 base removed from V and 5 bases from J, the gap between germline ends came to 7 bases.

The chain combines TRBV29-1 with TRBJ2-1; 9 bases match TRBD1. This CDR3 comprises 14 residues. Trimming took 7 bases from V and 5 from J; bases not matched to a gene: 9. Germline loops: CDR1 SQVTM, CDR2 ANQGSEA. CDR3 sequence: CSARGGTGNNEQFF. The CDR3 nucleotides are TGCAGCGCACGAGGAGGGACAGGGAACAATGAGCAGTTCTTC.

This clonotype is categorized as medium-sized. The V call is TRBV20-1, the J call TRBJ1-5, with D unclear. CDR3 length equals 12 residues. Germline lookup yields CDR1 DFQATT and CDR2 SNEGSKA (reference sequence). Trimming cost V 4 bases and J 0 bases, with 4 bases left between them. The CDR3 reads CSATPSNQPQHF. CDR3 coding DNA: TGCAGTGCTACCCCTAGCAATCAGCCCCAGCATTTT.

A few counts support this clonotype. The chain carries TRBV23-1 and TRBJ1-2; possibly TRBD1 for D (6 bases). TRBV23-1 is an ORF, with its function uncertain. The CDR3 consists of 17 residues. Trimming took 0 bases from V and 4 from J, leaving 18 bases between them. CDR3 loop: CASSQSGPEDSLYGYTF. The CDR3 DNA reads TGCGCCAGCAGTCAATCGGGGCCGGAGGACAGCCTCTATGGCTACACCTTC.

Many counts were recorded for this clonotype. The chain couples TRBV5-1 to TRBJ1-2; 9 positions match TRBD1. This CDR3 is built from 16 residues. J lost 1 base, V lost 0 bases, and 4 bases had no gene match. Germline V gives CDR1 SGHRS, CDR2 YFSETQ. CDR3 protein: CASSLGWTGVNYGYTF. The CDR3 DNA reads as TGCGCCAGCAGCTTGGGCTGGACAGGGGTTAACTATGGCTACACCTTC.

The chain uses TRBV9 and TRBJ1-5; tentatively, D is TRBD1 (5 bases). V was pared by 3 bases and J by 3 bases, with 10 bases between. This CDR3 has 14 amino acids. The germline V gene encodes CDR1 SGDLS and CDR2 YYNGEE. CDR3 DNA: TGTGCCAGCAGCGCTGGGGCCTCCAATCAGCCCCAGCATTTT. This sequence encodes CASSAGASNQPQHF.

J is TRBJ1-5 and V is TRBV7-2, with D unresolved. V lost 1 base and J lost 4, with 14 bases in between. There are 16 residues in the CDR3. CDR1 SGHTA and CDR2 FQGNSA come from the germline V gene. CDR3 in amino acids: CASSLDHGNGNQPQHF. Here the CDR3 DNA reads TGTGCCAGCAGCTTAGATCACGGAAATGGGAATCAGCCCCAGCATTTT.

V gene TRBV11-2 combines with J gene TRBJ1-1; D gene ambiguous. The ends were cut back, 1 base at V and 11 bases at J, with 11 bases in the middle. This CDR3 is 12 amino acids long. Germline CDR1 is SGHAT and CDR2 is FQNNGV. The DNA for the CDR3 is TGTGCCAGCAGCTTAGTGGGTCTTGCGGCTTTCTTT. Protein sequence: CASSLVGLAAFF.